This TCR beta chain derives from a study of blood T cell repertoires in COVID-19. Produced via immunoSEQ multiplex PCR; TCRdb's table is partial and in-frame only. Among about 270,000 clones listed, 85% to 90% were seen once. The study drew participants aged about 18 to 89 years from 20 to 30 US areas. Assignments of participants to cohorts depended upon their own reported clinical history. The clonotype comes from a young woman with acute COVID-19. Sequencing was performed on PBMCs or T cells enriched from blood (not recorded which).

Here the CDR3 DNA reads TGCGCCAGCAGTAATCAGGGGGCGGGGGCCAACGTCCTGACTTTC. Translation gives CASSNQGAGANVLTF. V usage is TRBV5-1 and J usage is TRBJ2-6; TRBD1 matches at 8 bases. The junction had 5 bases not matched to a gene; V was cut back by 5 bases and J by 4 bases. The CDR3 covers 15 residues. The germline V gene encodes CDR1 SGHRS and CDR2 YFSETQ.